One sample yielded the 21 T cell receptor beta chains listed below, sequenced in a study of blood T cell repertoires in COVID-19 (dated by TCRdb to 2018 to 2021). The library was made by the immunoSEQ multiplex PCR assay. TCRdb provides this immuneACCESS table in a form limited to in-frame rearrangements. Some clones are lacking; in checked studies, under half of them reflect an unresolved V gene, and why the rest are absent is not known. This sample has 250,000 to 300,000 clones in its table, and 81% of those were observed once. The ten most abundant clones make up about 2.9% of the sample. The sequenced sample was peripheral blood. The receptors here all came from a woman aged 60 to 75 with active or convalescent COVID-19.

V and J are TRBV2 and TRBJ1-6; D unresolved. CDR1 is SNHLY, CDR2 FYNNEI, per germline. Trimming removed 2 bases at V and 7 bases at J, with 6 bases between. CDR3 length: 13 amino acids. The CDR3 bases are TGTGCCAGCAGTGAAATTGGCAATTCACCCCTCCACTTT. Amino acids: CASSEIGNSPLHF.

This clone was detected only a few times. The chain uses TRBV5-1 and TRBJ2-7; D uncertain. Germline values: CDR1 SGHRS, CDR2 YFSETQ. This CDR3 is built from 14 residues. Trimming pared 1 base from V and 2 bases from J, leaving 10 bases between. In DNA form, the CDR3 reads TGCGCCAGCAGCTTGCTTTCACAGACCTACGAGCAGTACTTC. This sequence encodes CASSLLSQTYEQYF.

The CDR3 is CASSIGISYNSPLHF. The CDR3 DNA reads TGTGCCAGTAGTATAGGTATCAGCTATAATTCACCCCTCCACTTT. This chain uses TRBV19 with TRBJ1-6; D not certain. The CDR3 runs 15 residues. V was pared by 1 base and J by 3 bases, with 7 bases between. The germline V gene encodes CDR1 LNHDA and CDR2 SQIVND (reference sequence). The full variable domain, its missing parts supplied by reference TRBV19 and TRBJ1-6, is DGGITQSPKYLFRKEGQNVTLSCEQNLNHDAMYWYRQDPGQGLRLIYYSQIVNDFQKGDIAEGYSVSREKKESFPLTVTSAQKNPTAFYLCASSIGISYNSPLHFGNGTRLTVT.

Many counts were recorded for this clone. CDR3 in DNA: TGTGCCAGCAGCTCTAATTTTCTGGACGGGGGGTATTCACCCCTCCACTTT. Translation gives CASSSNFLDGGYSPLHF. The V call is TRBV13, the J call TRBJ1-6; D may be TRBD1 (5 bases). Per the germline V gene, CDR1 is PRHDT and CDR2 is FYEKMQ (reference sequence). V dropped 4 bases and J dropped 8 bases, with 21 bases sitting between them. The CDR3 length is 17 residues.

V and J are TRBV6-1 and TRBJ1-4; D may be TRBD1 (5 bases). Trimming shortened V by 3 bases and J by 10 bases, and 15 bases separated the two germline ends. Germline V gene lookup returns CDR1 MNHNS and CDR2 SASEGT. The CDR3 runs 14 residues. CDR3 sequence: CASSEGGEGGKLFF. The CDR3 DNA is TGTGCCAGCAGTGAGGGAGGGGAGGGAGGAAAACTGTTTTTT.

This clone was observed a single time. The chain is built from TRBV7-2 and TRBJ2-7; D possibly corresponds to TRBD1 (6 bases). The germline V gene encodes CDR1 SGHTA and CDR2 FQGNSA. CDR3 length: 13 amino acids. V lost 2 bases to trimming and J lost 9 bases, with 14 bases between them. The CDR3 here is CASSLNRVEGQYF. The CDR3 DNA follows: TGTGCCAGCAGCTTAAACAGGGTGGAAGGGCAGTACTTC.

The rearrangement links TRBV3-1 (or the pseudogene TRBV3-2) to TRBJ1-2, with D unresolved. The CDR3 consists of 14 residues. Trimming left V 1 base short and J 4 bases short, with 10 bases between. Germline V CDR1 and CDR2: LGHDT, YNNKEL (reference sequence). The CDR3 region has the DNA TGTGCCAGCAGCCAAGGGCGAGGCGGCTATGGCTACACCTTC. Translation: CASSQGRGGYGYTF.

This chain uses TRBV10-1 with TRBJ1-2; D call uncertain. Germline CDR1 reads WNHNN; CDR2 reads SYGVQD (reference sequence). This CDR3 contains 14 residues. V shed 2 bases and J shed 4 bases, with 11 bases lying between them. CDR3: CASSERRVLYGYTF. The CDR3 DNA reads TGCGCCAGCAGTGAGAGGAGGGTCCTCTATGGCTACACCTTC.

This clone was seen a few times. This sequence joins TRBV25-1 and TRBJ1-2; perhaps TRBD1 as D (5 bases). Germline V CDR1 and CDR2: MGHDK, SYGVNS. This CDR3 has 12 residues. Trimming took 6 bases from V and 9 from J, leaving 14 bases between them. The CDR3 DNA is TGTGCCAGCAGCGGCGGGGGACGAAGCTACACCTTC. Encoded protein: CASSGGGRSYTF.

This clone occurred once. CDR3 DNA: TGCAGTGCTAGTTCCCGGGACAGCTATTTCTACGAGCAGTACTTC. Its translation is CSASSRDSYFYEQYF. The gene calls are TRBV20-1 and TRBJ2-7; 7 nucleotides agree with TRBD1. The CDR3 has 15 amino acids. Per the germline V gene, CDR1 is DFQATT and CDR2 is SNEGSKA (reference sequence). V shed 3 bases, J shed 3 bases, and the junction held 11 bases outside the gene matches.

This clone was seen a single time. The V gene is TRBV9, the J gene TRBJ2-7; possible D gene TRBD1, 5 bases. V gave up 3 bases and J gave up 4 bases, with 11 bases separating them. CDR3 size: 13 residues. Germline V gives CDR1 SGDLS, CDR2 YYNGEE. This CDR3 is CASSAPTGYEQYF. As DNA, the CDR3 is TGTGCCAGCAGCGCCCCAACAGGTTACGAGCAGTACTTC. The full variable domain, its missing parts supplied by reference TRBV9 and TRBJ2-7, is DSGVTQTPKHLITATGQRVTLRCSPRSGDLSVYWYQQSLDQGLQFLIQYYNGEERAKGNILERFSAQQFPDLHSELNLSSLELGDSALYFCASSAPTGYEQYFGPGTRLTVT.

The chain recombines TRBV11-3 with TRBJ1-3; D unresolved. The V gene's germline CDR1 is SGHNT and CDR2 YENEEA. V was clipped by 4 bases and J by 2 bases, with 6 bases between them. The CDR3 totals 13 residues. The CDR3 is CASSSYPGNTIYF. CDR3 nucleotides: TGTGCCAGCAGCTCCTATCCTGGAAACACCATATATTTT.

The rearrangement uses TRBV7-2 and TRBJ1-5; no definite D call. Germline V gene data show CDR1 as SGHTA and CDR2 as FQGNSA. The V and J ends lost 2 bases and 3 bases respectively, with 2 bases between them. The CDR3 runs to 12 residues. CDR3 sequence reads: CASSLYNQPQHF. The DNA for the CDR3 is TGTGCCAGCAGCTTATACAATCAGCCCCAGCATTTT.

The rearrangement uses TRBV29-1 and TRBJ2-7, with 7 bases lining up with TRBD2. This CDR3 spans 13 amino acids. The ends lost 4 bases at V and 2 bases at J; junction bases unmatched: 5. The germline V gene has CDR1 SQVTM and CDR2 ANQGSEA. For the CDR3, the DNA is TGCAGCGTTGGGGGGGGGTCCCCCTACGAGCAGTACTTC. This encodes CSVGGGSPYEQYF.

CDR3 bases: TGTGCCAGCAGCCCCCCCAATGGGGGGAACGAGCAGTACTTC. Protein: CASSPPNGGNEQYF. The V gene is TRBV7-9, the J gene TRBJ2-7; maybe TRBD2 (6 bases). CDR1 and CDR2 from the germline V gene are SEHNR and FQNEAQ (reference sequence). The CDR3 length is 14 residues. V was cut by 5 bases and J by 5 bases, with 16 bases left in between.

J is TRBJ2-5 and V is TRBV30, with 7 bases identical to TRBD2. Germline CDR1 GTSNPN, CDR2 SVGIG (reference sequence). Trimming took 2 bases from V and 6 from J; bases not matched to a gene: 6. The CDR3 contains 13 residues. CDR3 protein: CAWSRGGEQTQYF. The DNA for the CDR3 is TGTGCCTGGAGTCGGGGAGGGGAACAGACCCAGTACTTC.

This chain links TRBV3-1 (or the pseudogene TRBV3-2) with TRBJ1-1; D possibly corresponds to TRBD1 (6 bases). V lost 2 bases, J lost 1 base, and 11 bases lay in between. This CDR3 has 15 amino acids. The germline CDR1 and CDR2 sequences are LGHDT and YNNKEL (reference sequence). In DNA, the CDR3 is TGTGCCAGCAGCCAAACCCACAGGGCGAACACTGAAGCTTTCTTT. Its translation: CASSQTHRANTEAFF.

V gene TRBV19 combines with J gene TRBJ2-7; possible D gene TRBD1, 5 bases. This CDR3 is built from 14 residues. Germline V gene data show CDR1 as LNHDA and CDR2 as SQIVND (reference sequence). Trimming stripped 3 bases from V and 0 bases from J, with 9 bases between. CDR3 loop: CASSIRADSYEQYF. As DNA, the CDR3 is TGTGCCAGTAGTATCAGGGCGGACTCCTACGAGCAGTACTTC.

The chain has TRBV13 and TRBJ1-1; 7 nucleotides match TRBD1. The CDR3 contains 13 residues. The V and J ends lost 5 bases and 5 bases, in that order; junction bases with no gene match: 5. Germline V gene sequence: CDR1 PRHDT, CDR2 FYEKMQ (reference sequence). The CDR3 reads CASSGHRGTEAFF. CDR3 bases: TGTGCCAGCAGCGGTCACAGGGGAACTGAAGCTTTCTTT.

This chain uses TRBV2 with TRBJ2-3, with a weak D call TRBD2 (6 bases). Per the germline V gene, CDR1 is SNHLY and CDR2 is FYNNEI. There are 15 residues in the CDR3. V was trimmed by 5 bases and J by 1 base, leaving 13 bases between them. The CDR3 DNA reads TGTGCCAGCAGTTCCGGGGGTCCACGCACAGATACGCAGTATTTT. It yields the protein CASSSGGPRTDTQYF.

The chain recombines TRBV29-1 with TRBJ2-1; no reliable D call. V lost 4 bases to trimming and J lost 5 bases, with 21 bases between them. The V gene's germline CDR1 is SQVTM and CDR2 ANQGSEA. The CDR3 has 16 residues. The CDR3 reads CSVVRTWQVRDNEQFF. Here the CDR3 DNA reads TGCAGCGTTGTCCGTACATGGCAGGTCAGAGACAATGAGCAGTTCTTC.